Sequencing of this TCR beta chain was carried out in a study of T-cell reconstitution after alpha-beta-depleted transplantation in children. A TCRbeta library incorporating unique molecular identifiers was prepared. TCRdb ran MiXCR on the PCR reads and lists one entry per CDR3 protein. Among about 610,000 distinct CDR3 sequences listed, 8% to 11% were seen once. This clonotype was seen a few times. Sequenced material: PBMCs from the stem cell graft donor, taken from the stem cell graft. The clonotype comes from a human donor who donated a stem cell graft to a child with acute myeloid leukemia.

The CDR3: CASSYGRASTEAFF. In nucleotides, the CDR3 is TGTGCCAGCAGCTACGGAAGGGCGAGCACTGAAGCTTTCTTT. V and J are TRBV7-8 and TRBJ1-1; no definite D call. The CDR3 spans 14 residues. CDR1 SGHVS and CDR2 FQNEAQ come from the germline V gene. Deletions cut 4 bases from V and 4 bases from J, with 13 bases between.